This passage covers 32 T cell receptor beta chains from one sample sequenced in a study of CXCR3-negative and CXCR3-positive naive CD8 T cells. Antigens for these TCRs are unknown. The method, 5' RACE with UMI labels, was used to prepare the TRB cDNA libraries. TCRdb reprocessed the 5' RACE reads and reports one entry per CDR3 protein, with no DNA. The clone table shows just under 90,000 distinct CDR3 sequences, with the ten largest holding 0.82%. Study outcomes and limitations: TRB CDR3s were more hydrophobic in CXCR3-positive than in CXCR3-negative naive cells.

Sequenced material: naive CXCR3+ CD8+ T cells from blood. Subset reported: CD45RO-CCR7+CD27+CD95- naive CD8+ T cells expressing CXCR3 (TNR3+). These receptors all come from a human donor in good health. Some clones in this sample may be carry-over from other donors' samples.

The chain links TRBV7-3 to TRBJ2-1. The CDR3 is 13 residues long. Germline values: CDR1 SGHTA, CDR2 FQGTGA. CDR3 region: CEILRRLYNEQFF.

The V call is TRBV28, the J call TRBJ2-1; checking the TCRdb D call of TRBD1 is not possible without DNA. The CDR3 runs to 16 residues. Germline loops: CDR1 MDHEN, CDR2 SYDVKM. The CDR3 loop reads CASSPLGTQIYNEQFF.

The V and J genes are TRBV12-3 or TRBV12-4 and TRBJ2-6. The CDR3 runs 15 residues. CDR3 residues: CASTTAQSGANVLTF.

The V call is TRBV28, the J call TRBJ2-1; without DNA, the TCRdb call of TRBD1 cannot be checked. The CDR3 loop spans 16 amino acids. CDR1 is MDHEN and CDR2 is SYDVKM in the germline V gene. The CDR3 here is CASSFLGEGSYNEQFF.

The chain employs TRBV7-9 and TRBJ2-7; TCRdb calls TRBD2, which cannot be checked without DNA. The CDR3 totals 15 residues. From germline, CDR1 is SEHNR and CDR2 FQNEAQ (reference sequence). The chain's CDR3 is CASSPSQGRSYEQYF.

J is TRBJ2-1 and V is TRBV5-1; TCRdb returns TRBD1, unconfirmable since there is no DNA. The germline V gene encodes CDR1 SGHRS and CDR2 YFSETQ. The CDR3 length is 15 residues. CDR3 protein: CASSLASRGDNEQFF. The whole variable domain, remainder taken from reference TRBV5-1 and TRBJ2-1, is KAGVTQTPRYLIKTRGQQVTLSCSPISGHRSVSWYQQTPGQGLQFLFEYFSETQRNKGNFPGRFSGRQFSNSRSEMNVSTLELGDSALYLCASSLASRGDNEQFFGPGTRLTVL.

This rearrangement joins TRBV10-3 to TRBJ1-5; TCRdb picks TRBD1, but there is no DNA to check that call. Per the germline V gene, CDR1 is ENHRY and CDR2 is SYGVKD. CDR3 length: 13 amino acids. The CDR3 loop is CAISEGSGQPQHF.

The chain couples TRBV13 to TRBJ2-7; TCRdb's D gene call, TRBD1, goes unchecked for lack of DNA. Germline loops: CDR1 PRHDT, CDR2 FYEKMQ (reference sequence). The CDR3 covers 15 residues. This chain's CDR3 is CASSLGGGPSYEQYF. Together with reference TRBV13 and TRBJ2-7, the CDR3 gives the full variable domain: AAGVIQSPRHLIKEKRETATLKCYPIPRHDTVYWYQQGPGQDPQFLISFYEKMQSDKGSIPDRFSAQQFSDYHSELNMSSLELGDSALYFCASSLGGGPSYEQYFGPGTRLTVT.

The J gene is TRBJ2-1, the V gene TRBV28; there is no DNA to check the TCRdb D call of TRBD1. The CDR3 has 12 residues. The V gene's germline CDR1 is MDHEN and CDR2 SYDVKM. CDR3 sequence reads: CASRTKHPGQFF.

The chain uses TRBV4-1 and TRBJ2-3; TCRdb indicates TRBD2, and absent DNA this call remains unverified. Germline V gene sequence: CDR1 MGHRA, CDR2 YSYEKL. The CDR3 loop spans 18 amino acids. This CDR3 is CASSQEGLAGGLLDTQYF.

The gene calls are TRBV29-1 and TRBJ2-1; TCRdb's D call, TRBD1, is unchecked because there is no DNA. In germline, CDR1 is SQVTM, CDR2 ANQGSEA. This CDR3 region has 11 residues. The CDR3: CSVGGQFEQFF.

This chain uses TRBV29-1 with TRBJ1-2; with no DNA, the TCRdb D assignment of TRBD1 cannot be verified. Germline V gives CDR1 SQVTM, CDR2 ANQGSEA. This CDR3 has 11 residues. CDR3 amino acids: CSILYRGSYTF.

The gene calls are TRBV5-1 and TRBJ2-2. Germline V gene sequence: CDR1 SGHRS, CDR2 YFSETQ. The CDR3 is made up of 11 amino acids. CDR3: CASSLTQGLFF.

The chain joins TRBV6-5 to TRBJ2-7; TCRdb indicates TRBD1, and absent DNA this call remains unverified. This CDR3 contains 12 residues. CDR1 MNHEY and CDR2 SVGAGI come from the germline V gene. This chain's CDR3 is CASGSPPYEQYF.

The chain joins TRBV14 to TRBJ2-4. Germline assignment: CDR1 SGHDN and CDR2 FVKESK. The CDR3 has 16 amino acids. Here the CDR3 reads CASSQAAGAAKNIQYF. Using reference TRBV14 and TRBJ2-4 for the parts outside the CDR3, the full variable domain is EAGVTQFPSHSVIEKGQTVTLRCDPISGHDNLYWYRRVMGKEIKFLLHFVKESKQDESGMPNNRFLAERTGGTYSTLKVQPAELEDSGVYFCASSQAAGAAKNIQYFGAGTRLSVL.

V and J are TRBV20-1 and TRBJ2-7; TCRdb reports TRBD2, a call that lacks DNA to check it against. CDR1 is DFQATT, CDR2 SNEGSKA, per germline (reference sequence). This CDR3 region has 14 residues. The CDR3 sequence: CSARGLADYYEQYF.

The gene calls are TRBV29-1 and TRBJ1-2; lacking DNA, the TRBD1 call made by TCRdb goes unchecked. This CDR3 region has 14 residues. The germline V gene encodes CDR1 SQVTM and CDR2 ANQGSEA. This chain's CDR3 is CSVAPQGGNYGYTF.

The V call is TRBV29-1, the J call TRBJ2-3; TCRdb's assignment of TRBD2 cannot be checked, as there is no DNA. The CDR3 has 15 residues. CDR1 and CDR2 from the germline V gene are SQVTM and ANQGSEA. The CDR3 here is CSMTGTSGFTDTQYF.

The rearrangement links TRBV29-1 to TRBJ2-1. The CDR3 is made up of 13 amino acids. Germline CDR1 reads SQVTM; CDR2 reads ANQGSEA. The CDR3 sequence: CSVETVLYNEQFF.

J is TRBJ2-3 and V is TRBV27; the TCRdb D gene call, TRBD2, has no DNA to confirm it. The CDR3 contains 15 residues. Germline-derived CDR1 and CDR2 are MNHEY and SMNVEV (reference sequence). The CDR3: CASRDTSGSTDTQYF.

V usage is TRBV6-2 or TRBV6-3 and J usage is TRBJ2-1; without DNA, the TCRdb call of TRBD2 cannot be checked. Germline V gene sequence: CDR1 MNHEY, CDR2 SVGEGT. The CDR3 covers 16 residues. CDR3 loop: CASNPGLAGSYNEQFF.

The gene calls are TRBV28 and TRBJ2-5; checking the TCRdb D call of TRBD2 is not possible without DNA. The germline CDR1 and CDR2 sequences are MDHEN and SYDVKM. The CDR3 consists of 17 residues. CDR3 in amino acids: CASSFGSSGGPQETQYF.

The V gene is TRBV5-1, the J gene TRBJ2-1; the D gene TCRdb calls, TRBD2, cannot be checked with no DNA. CDR3 length: 14 amino acids. CDR1 is SGHRS and CDR2 is YFSETQ in the germline V gene. This CDR3 is CASGLAGGDNEQFF.

CDR3 in amino acids: CASGLVPPPGGRASHEQFF. V is TRBV12-5 and J is TRBJ2-1; as DNA is missing, the TRBD1 call by TCRdb cannot be tested. The CDR3 totals 19 residues. Germline V gives CDR1 LGHNT, CDR2 FRNRAP.

V and J are TRBV5-4 and TRBJ2-3; the D call of TRBD1 rests on TCRdb alone, since no DNA is present to check it. This CDR3 spans 14 amino acids. Per the germline V gene, CDR1 is SGHNT and CDR2 is YYREEE (reference sequence). The CDR3 loop is CASTRGEETDTQYF.

The chain employs TRBV6-4 and TRBJ1-5; as DNA is missing, the TRBD1 call by TCRdb cannot be tested. Per the germline V gene, CDR1 is MRHNA and CDR2 is SNTAGT. This CDR3 comprises 13 residues. The CDR3 sequence is CASATGANQPQHF.

V gene TRBV25-1 combines with J gene TRBJ2-7. Per the germline V gene, CDR1 is MGHDK and CDR2 is SYGVNS. CDR3 length equals 14 residues. CDR3 loop: CASSESYSAYEQYF.

The chain joins TRBV20-1 to TRBJ2-7; TCRdb selects TRBD1, and the lack of DNA leaves this call unchecked. Germline loops: CDR1 DFQATT, CDR2 SNEGSKA (reference sequence). This CDR3 region has 15 residues. CDR3 region: CSARKTGGLYYEQYF.

This chain joins TRBV25-1 and TRBJ2-2; TCRdb reports TRBD1, a call that lacks DNA to check it against. There are 16 residues in the CDR3. The V gene's germline CDR1 is MGHDK and CDR2 SYGVNS. CDR3 sequence reads: CASSEGRGMNTGELFF.

The chain carries TRBV7-8 and TRBJ2-7; without DNA, the TCRdb call of TRBD1 cannot be checked. The CDR3 is 14 residues long. The germline V gene encodes CDR1 SGHVS and CDR2 FQNEAQ. The CDR3 is CASSLSGGAGEQYF.

The chain carries TRBV5-1 and TRBJ2-1; TCRdb's assignment of TRBD1 cannot be checked, as there is no DNA. The V gene's germline CDR1 is SGHRS and CDR2 YFSETQ. This CDR3 region has 17 residues. The CDR3 loop reads CASSSQDTGLAYNEQFF.

CDR3 region: CAISDGRGGKTDTQYF. This chain connects TRBV10-3 to TRBJ2-3; TCRdb returns TRBD1, unconfirmable since there is no DNA. Per germline, CDR1 ENHRY and CDR2 SYGVKD. The CDR3 sequence is 16 residues long.